Sequencing of this T cell receptor (beta chain) was carried out in a study of T-cell reconstitution after alpha-beta-depleted transplantation in children. The length of the CDR3 is 13 residues. V shed 6 bases and J shed 4 bases, with 9 bases lying between them. Germline CDR1 is MNHNS and CDR2 is SASEGT. As it was prepared, the TCRbeta library received unique molecular identifiers. TCRdb re-called the PCR reads through MiXCR, storing one row per CDR3 protein. The sample shows 75,000 to 90,000 distinct CDR3 sequences, 14% of them seen only once. Points from the study as a whole: Reportedly, only several hundred clones from non-depleted graft cells drove alpha-beta T-cell counts at about two months.

About this clonotype itself: Its specificity is unknown.

This sequence was found in a male patient aged 2-15 years who had a stem cell transplant for acute lymphoblastic leukemia, so the T cells may come from the graft donor. Here the sequenced sample was PBMCs, mostly from graft donor cells, taken 180 days after TCRalphabeta/CD19-depleted stem cell transplant. V and J are TRBV6-1 and TRBJ2-2; no clear D gene. The CDR3: CASSLDVTGELFF. In DNA, the CDR3 is TGTGCCAGCAGCCTCGACGTCACCGGGGAGCTGTTTTTT.